This T cell receptor (beta chain) was identified during a study of T-cell reconstitution after alpha-beta-depleted transplantation in children. A remark on this clonotype: As yet, its antigen is unknown.

Trimming took 5 bases from V and 3 from J; bases not matched to a gene: 3. Germline lookup yields CDR1 SGHNT and CDR2 YENEEA. The CDR3 length is 13 residues. The study, taken as a whole, reports: Approximately two months post-transplant, alpha-beta T cells reportedly originated from several hundred expanded graft clones. The high TCRbeta diversity at day 60 in some patients came from surviving recipient T cells and thymic progenitors.

Preparation of the TCRbeta library used unique molecular identifiers. TCRdb recomputed calls from the PCR reads with MiXCR, one row per CDR3 protein. This repertoire shows around 450,000 distinct CDR3 sequences, roughly 44% found once; its top ten account for 27%. The chain recombines TRBV11-3 with TRBJ2-5, with TRBD1 identical over 7 bases. The starting material was PBMCs, obtained before TCRalphabeta/CD19-depleted stem cell transplant. The sequence derives from a girl aged 2 to 9 with aplastic anemia, due to receive a stem cell transplant. In DNA form, the CDR3 reads TGTGCCAGCAGCGCCGGGACAGAAGAGACCCAGTACTTC. This encodes CASSAGTEETQYF.